This T cell receptor beta chain was captured in a study of tissue T cells after allogeneic stem cell transplantation. On this clone: Its antigen remains unidentified. Gene names are the mouse ones. The CDR3 end is not reached by the read, which stops 1 residue before it; the germline J gene fills it in.

CDR3 size: 14 residues. The V gene's germline CDR1 is KGHTA and CDR2 FQNQQP. Time point denoted: mouse harvest day 7 after allogeneic transplant. Each mouse received 10^7 T-cell-depleted marrow cells plus 10^6 splenic CD5+ T cells by tail vein. Libraries were prepared by immunoSEQ multiplex PCR; TCRdb keeps only in-frame clonotypes and omits some of them. The data contain roughly 7,600 clones, 50% of them singletons. Study-wide results and limits: The study did not identify alloreactive or antigen-specific tissue TCRs, and some clones might be persisting host cells. Motif-based clustering found tissue-specific repertoire signatures shared across patients, though few clones were shared.

This TCR was recovered from a female BALB/c mouse given C57BL/6 T cells with graft-versus-host disease after an allogeneic hematopoietic cell transplant. The specimen was gut tissue. The V call is TRBV23, the J call TRBJ2-5; the table's D call of TRBD2 was not tested on the DNA. The CDR3 DNA, read in part, is TGCTCCAGCAGTCAATCGGGGGGGCGGCACACCCAGTAC. Its protein product is CSSSQSGGRHTQY. The complete CDR3 reads CSSSQSGGRHTQYF. Looking up the rest from reference TRBV23 and TRBJ2-5 gives the full variable domain: DAAVTQKPRYLIKMKGQEAEMKCIPEKGHTAVFWYQQKQSKELKFLIYFQNQQPLDQIDMVKERFSAVCPSSSLCSLGIRTCEAEDSALYLCSSSQSGGRHTQYFGPGTRLLVL.